The source of this T cell receptor (beta chain) is a study of blood T cells in healthy people across ages. Overall study results and limits: Age showed a roughly linear inverse relationship with TCR beta diversity per million T cells. Reliance upon unsorted PBMCs precluded definitive naive versus antigen-experienced comparison. The unknown donor CMV status may have confounded expanded clonotype changes.

Per sample, at least 6 micrograms of total RNA were extracted. Note on this clonotype: No antigen is known for it.

Next came a second PCR, run for about 6 to 12 cycles, which used a sample-barcoded 5' primer along with a J-beta primer mix. TCRdb re-analysed the 5' RACE reads in MiXCR, keeping a single row per CDR3 protein. This sample has around 1,600,000 distinct CDR3 sequences; roughly two fifths occur once, and the top ten carry around 4%. Trimming removed 2 bases at V and 10 bases at J, with 13 bases between. The germline gives CDR1 KGHDR, CDR2 SFDVKD. This CDR3 is built from 13 residues. The specimen was blood. This clonotype was sampled from a young woman in good health. This chain links TRBV24-1 with TRBJ1-2; tentative D call: TRBD1 (5 bases). CDR3 protein: CATSDSQGLNYTF. The CDR3 coding sequence is TGTGCCACCAGTGATTCGCAGGGTCTTAACTACACCTTC.